This T cell receptor (beta chain) came from a study of patients and donors after allogeneic stem cell transplantation. Trimming took 6 bases from V and 3 from J, leaving 9 bases between them. This CDR3 spans 13 amino acids. TCRdb redid the calling of the RT-PCR reads with MiXCR, one entry per CDR3 protein. The sample lists roughly 140,000 distinct CDR3 sequences, roughly two fifths occurring once. The specimen was blood, either unsorted or a sorted T cell fraction (not recorded which). This receptor was identified in a human donor who was either an allogeneic HSCT recipient or a stem cell or donor lymphocyte infusion donor (not recorded which). It is not recorded whose cells these are; they may come from a transplant donor. The chain carries TRBV12-3 or TRBV12-4 and TRBJ2-1, with D hard to call. The CDR3 reads CASRPTGYNEQFF. Written as DNA, the CDR3 is TGTGCCAGCAGACCGACTGGCTACAATGAGCAGTTCTTC.